These 8 T cell receptor beta chains came from one sample sequenced in a study of blood T cell repertoires in COVID-19. The assay was immunoSEQ multiplex PCR, and TCRdb's table has in-frame clones only and misses some. The sample records 65,000 or so clones, around 65% being singletons. Sequenced input: PBMCs or T cells enriched from blood (not recorded which). These receptors originate from a woman aged 55-69 years who had been exposed to COVID-19.

The chain carries TRBV6-5 and TRBJ1-2; D not certain. V was shortened by 0 bases and J by 8 bases, with 10 bases between the two germline ends. This CDR3 region has 13 residues. From germline, CDR1 is MNHEY and CDR2 SVGAGI. CDR3 amino acids: CASSYSMVRGYTF. DNA for the CDR3: TGTGCCAGCAGTTACTCGATGGTGAGGGGCTACACCTTC.

This clone showed up just a few times. The chain combines TRBV29-1 with TRBJ1-1; 9 bases are shared with TRBD1. Germline assignment: CDR1 SQVTM and CDR2 ANQGSEA. Trimming removed 6 bases from V and 5 bases from J; junction bases left unmatched: 10. The CDR3 extends over 14 amino acids. The CDR3 loop is CSVGTGTGNTEAFF. Here the CDR3 DNA reads TGCAGCGTCGGTACCGGGACAGGGAATACTGAAGCTTTCTTT.

This chain joins TRBV19 and TRBJ1-1, with 9 bases lining up with TRBD1. V was pared by 7 bases and J by 11 bases, with 14 bases of the junction left unmatched. The CDR3 has 14 amino acids. Germline-derived CDR1 and CDR2 are LNHDA and SQIVND (reference sequence). CDR3 bases: TGTGCCAGTACCTCGGGGGGGACAGGGAGCAGTGCTTTCTTT. This translates into CASTSGGTGSSAFF.

This chain uses TRBV6-5 with TRBJ1-2; 11 bases fit TRBD1. Germline loops: CDR1 MNHEY, CDR2 SVGAGI. The CDR3 runs 14 residues. The V segment lost 5 bases and the J segment 8 bases; nucleotides outside the gene matches: 7. The CDR3 here is CASSPGTGGWGYTF. DNA of the CDR3: TGTGCCAGCAGTCCCGGGACAGGGGGTTGGGGCTACACCTTC.

A few counts support this clone. This chain joins TRBV5-1 and TRBJ2-7; 8 bases are shared with TRBD1. Trimming at V came to 2 bases and at J to 3 bases, leaving 4 bases not matched to a gene. The V gene's germline CDR1 is SGHRS and CDR2 YFSETQ. This CDR3 is built from 14 residues. The DNA for the CDR3 is TGCGCCAGCAGCTTCGGACAGGGTTACTACGAGCAGTACTTC. Translated: CASSFGQGYYEQYF.

The V and J genes are TRBV5-4 and TRBJ1-2, with 7 bases identical to TRBD1. There are 14 residues in the CDR3. V dropped 0 bases and J dropped 5; count of bases not matched to a gene: 4. CDR1 is SGHNT, CDR2 YYREEE, per germline (reference sequence). DNA for the CDR3: TGTGCCAGCAGCTTGGTACAGGGGTCATATGGCTACACCTTC. Amino acids: CASSLVQGSYGYTF.

The chain joins TRBV5-4 to TRBJ2-3, with a tentative D call TRBD1 (6 bases). The CDR3 is 15 amino acids. The V end lost 10 bases, the J end lost 4 bases, and 22 bases lay between the germline ends. Germline V gene sequence: CDR1 SGHNT, CDR2 YYREEE (reference sequence). Here the CDR3 DNA reads TGTGCCTTTGACGACAGGAGGACTCCCTCAGATACGCAGTATTTT. Its protein product is CAFDDRRTPSDTQYF.

This clone was found once. The rearrangement uses TRBV30 and TRBJ1-2; unclear D gene. The V end was cut by 0 bases, the J end by 3 bases, with 11 bases between. This CDR3 has 14 amino acids. The germline gives CDR1 GTSNPN, CDR2 SVGIG (reference sequence). CDR3 DNA sequence: TGTGCCTGGAGTGTAGCGGGGTTGGACTATGGCTACACCTTC. Its translation: CAWSVAGLDYGYTF.